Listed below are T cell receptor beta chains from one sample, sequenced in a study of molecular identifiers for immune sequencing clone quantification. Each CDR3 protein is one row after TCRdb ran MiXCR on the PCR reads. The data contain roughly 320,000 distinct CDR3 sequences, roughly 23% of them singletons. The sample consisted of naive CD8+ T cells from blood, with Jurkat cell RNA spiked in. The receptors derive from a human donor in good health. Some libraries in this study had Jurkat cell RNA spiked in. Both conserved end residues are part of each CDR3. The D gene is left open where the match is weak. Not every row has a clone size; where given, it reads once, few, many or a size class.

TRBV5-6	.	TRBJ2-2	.	TGTGCCAGCAGCTTGAGGGAGAGAAGCACCGGGGAGCTGTTTTTT	CASSLRERSTGELFF
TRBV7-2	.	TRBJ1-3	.	TGTGCCAGCAGCTTAGGGGCCTACTCTGGAAACACCATATATTTT	CASSLGAYSGNTIYF
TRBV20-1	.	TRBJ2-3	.	TGCAGTGCTAGAGATGGGTTGGGGTCAGATACGCAGTATTTT	CSARDGLGSDTQYF
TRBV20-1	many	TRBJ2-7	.	TGCAGTGCTAGAAGTTGGTCCTACGAGCAGTACTTC	CSARSWSYEQYF
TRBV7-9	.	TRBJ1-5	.	TGTGCCGGCGGCTTCTGGCCGGGGGGTCGGCCCCAGCATTTT	CAGGFWPGGRPQHF
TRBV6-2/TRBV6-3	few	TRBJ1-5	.	TGTGCCAGCAGTTATGACCCCTACAGGGCCAATCAGCCCCAGCATTTT	CASSYDPYRANQPQHF
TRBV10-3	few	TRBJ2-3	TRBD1	TGTGCCATCAGTGGAGACAGGGCCGGTACAGATACGCAGTATTTT	CAISGDRAGTDTQYF
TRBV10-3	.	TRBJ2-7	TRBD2	TGTGCCATCAGTGGGGAGGGGACCCCCTACGAGCAGTACTTC	CAISGEGTPYEQYF
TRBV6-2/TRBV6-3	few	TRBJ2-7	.	TGTGCCAGCACCTTACTCGGGACGGACAACGAGCAGTACTTC	CASTLLGTDNEQYF
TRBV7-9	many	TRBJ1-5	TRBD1	TGTGCCAGCAGCTCCGACAGGGCCCTGAATCAGCCCCAGCATTTT	CASSSDRALNQPQHF
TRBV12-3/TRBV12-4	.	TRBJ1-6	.	TGTGCCAGCAGTGTGGGCGGACATAATTCACCCCTCCACTTT	CASSVGGHNSPLHF
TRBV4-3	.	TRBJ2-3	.	TGCGCCAGCAGCCAAGTGGATCGTGCGGATACGCAGTATTTT	CASSQVDRADTQYF
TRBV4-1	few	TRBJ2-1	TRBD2	TGCGCCAGCAGTTATACTAGCGGGAGTAGTAATGAGCAGTTCTTC	CASSYTSGSSNEQFF
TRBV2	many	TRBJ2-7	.	TGTGCCAGCGCCCCCTTCCGCTCCTACGAGCAGTACTTC	CASAPFRSYEQYF
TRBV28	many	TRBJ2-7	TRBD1	TGTGCCAGCAAGCGTTACAGGGGGCCCTCCGAGCAGTACTTC	CASKRYRGPSEQYF
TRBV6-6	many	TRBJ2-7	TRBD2	TGTGCCAGCAGTTACATCCTGGCTAGCGGGGAGGAGCAGTACTTC	CASSYILASGEEQYF
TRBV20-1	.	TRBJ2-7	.	TGCAGTGCTAGAGGAGTCGGGGCAGCGAAGATCGAGCAGTACTTC	CSARGVGAAKIEQYF
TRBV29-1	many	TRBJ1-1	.	TGCAGCGTTGATTTGGGGACTGAAGCTTTCTTT	CSVDLGTEAFF
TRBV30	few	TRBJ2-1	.	TGTGCCTGGAGTGTTTCGGGGAATGAGCCGTTCTTC	CAWSVSGNEPFF
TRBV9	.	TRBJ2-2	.	TGTGCCAGCAGCGCACCTCTCGGGAAGGGGGTGAATCCTAGTACCGGGGAGCTGTTTTTT	CASSAPLGKGVNPSTGELFF
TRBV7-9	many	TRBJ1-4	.	TGTGCCAGCAGTACAGGGAATGAAAAACTGTTTTTT	CASSTGNEKLFF
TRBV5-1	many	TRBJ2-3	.	TGCGCCAGCAGCTTGATTCCAGCGGGCTCTAGCACAGATACGCAGTATTTT	CASSLIPAGSSTDTQYF
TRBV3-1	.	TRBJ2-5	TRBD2	TGTGCCAGCAGCCAACCCGGGACTAACCAAGAGACCCAGTACTTC	CASSQPGTNQETQYF
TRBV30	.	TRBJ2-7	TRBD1	TGTGCCTTACAGGGGGCCTACGAGCAGTACTTC	CALQGAYEQYF
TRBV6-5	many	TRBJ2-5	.	TGTGCCAGCAGTTACTCGGACGGTCAGACCCAGTACTTC	CASSYSDGQTQYF
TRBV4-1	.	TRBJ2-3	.	TGCGCCAGCAGCCAAGATTCGACCGCAGATACGCAGTATTTT	CASSQDSTADTQYF
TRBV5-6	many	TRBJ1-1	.	TGTGCCAGCAGCTCTGGCGTCGGGGGCACTGAAGCTTTCTTT	CASSSGVGGTEAFF
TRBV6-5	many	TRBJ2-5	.	TGTGCCAGCAGTTACGGGACGGTTGGGGGGCCAGGGGACCAGTACTTC	CASSYGTVGGPGDQYF
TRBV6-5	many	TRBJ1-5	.	TGTGCCAGCTATCGAAGTCCCCAGCATTTT	CASYRSPQHF
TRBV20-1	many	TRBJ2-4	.	TGCAGTGCTAGAGCGGGCGTAGCCAAAAACATTCAGTACTTC	CSARAGVAKNIQYF
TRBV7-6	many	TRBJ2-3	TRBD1	TGTGCCAGCAGCGGGGACAGGGGTTTTTTAACAGATACGCAGTATTTT	CASSGDRGFLTDTQYF
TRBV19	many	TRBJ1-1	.	TGTGCCAGTAGATTTGCATCCCAGGGGTTTGACACTGAAGCTTTCTTT	CASRFASQGFDTEAFF
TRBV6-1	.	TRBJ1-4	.	TGTGCCAGCAGTGACGGTCTGCCCCGGGGAAAACTGTTTTTT	CASSDGLPRGKLFF